The rows below give T cell receptor beta chains drawn from one sample of a study of T-cell reconstitution after alpha-beta-depleted transplantation in children. One entry per CDR3 protein results from TCRdb running MiXCR on the PCR reads. The sample records approximately 250,000 distinct CDR3 sequences, over 20% being singletons. The material sequenced was PBMCs, taken before TCRalphabeta/CD19-depleted stem cell transplant. The receptors here all came from a girl aged 2 to 9 with Fanconi anemia, due to receive a stem cell transplant. CDR3s include the opening cysteine and the closing phenylalanine or tryptophan. Each record gives: V gene, clone size, D gene, J gene, CDR3 protein, CDR3 DNA. A D gene is named only where the DNA matches it firmly. Expanded clones are given a class, and other clones once, few, many or no size at all.

TRBV20-1	many	NA	TRBJ2-3	CSASLGTTDTQYF	TGCAGTGCTAGCCTCGGGACTACAGATACGCAGTATTTT
TRBV12-3/TRBV12-4	many	NA	TRBJ1-6	CASSLAPSPLHF	TGTGCCAGCAGTTTAGCGCCTTCACCCCTCCACTTT
TRBV29-1	NA	NA	TRBJ2-5	CSVGPSAGQETQYF	TGCAGCGTTGGCCCTAGTGCCGGGCAAGAGACCCAGTACTTC
TRBV6-2/TRBV6-3	once	NA	TRBJ1-2	CASNGDLYGYTF	TGTGCCAGCAACGGAGATCTCTATGGCTACACCTTC
TRBV6-2/TRBV6-3	NA	TRBD2	TRBJ2-3	CASSYLTSGRTKPSTDTQYF	TGTGCCAGCAGTTACCTGACTAGCGGGAGGACCAAACCCTCCACAGATACGCAGTATTTT
TRBV12-3/TRBV12-4	NA	NA	TRBJ2-7	CASSFAGSEQYF	TGTGCCAGCAGTTTTGCAGGGTCCGAGCAGTACTTC
TRBV5-1	NA	TRBD2	TRBJ2-3	CASSFYGGTSGSTDTQYF	TGCGCCAGCAGCTTCTATGGGGGGACTAGCGGGTCCACAGATACGCAGTATTTT
TRBV7-2	many	NA	TRBJ2-3	CASRRAQDTQYF	TGTGCCAGCAGGCGGGCCCAAGATACGCAGTATTTT
TRBV7-2	NA	NA	TRBJ1-5	CASNLYNQPQHF	TGTGCCAGCAACCTTTACAATCAGCCCCAGCATTTT
TRBV29-1	few	TRBD2	TRBJ2-1	CSVEGGLAVYNEQFF	TGCAGCGTTGAAGGGGGACTAGCGGTTTACAATGAGCAGTTCTTC
TRBV29-1	many	NA	TRBJ2-3	CSYIYASDTQYF	TGCAGCTACATTTACGCGTCAGATACGCAGTATTTT
TRBV6-2/TRBV6-3	many	NA	TRBJ1-1	CASSYLWAEAFF	TGTGCCAGCAGTTACTTGTGGGCTGAAGCTTTCTTT
TRBV10-3	many	TRBD2	TRBJ2-5	CAISRGLAGGQETQYF	TGTGCCATCAGCCGGGGACTAGCGGGAGGGCAAGAGACCCAGTACTTC
TRBV20-1	few	TRBD2	TRBJ2-7	CSAASTSRSYEQYF	TGCAGTGCCGCTTCGACTAGCCGTTCCTACGAGCAGTACTTC
TRBV7-3	few	NA	TRBJ2-1	CASSYLGASSDEQFF	TGTGCCAGCAGCTATTTGGGGGCCAGTAGCGATGAGCAGTTCTTC
TRBV29-1	NA	NA	TRBJ2-1	CSAESTSKSYNEQFF	TGCAGCGCTGAATCTACTAGCAAATCCTACAATGAGCAGTTCTTC
TRBV28	NA	TRBD2	TRBJ2-1	CASSLTRDYEQFF	TGTGCCAGCAGTCTGACCCGGGACTACGAGCAGTTCTTC
TRBV20-1	NA	TRBD2	TRBJ2-1	CSAREGTIYWEQFF	TGCAGTGCTAGAGAGGGGACTATTTACTGGGAGCAGTTCTTC
TRBV5-1	NA	TRBD1	TRBJ2-7	CASSPLTLTGSSSYEQYF	TGCGCCAGCAGCCCCCTGACTTTGACAGGGAGCAGCTCCTACGAGCAGTACTTC
TRBV29-1	many	TRBD1	TRBJ2-2	CSIGQGPGELFF	TGCAGCATCGGACAGGGTCCCGGGGAGCTGTTTTTT
TRBV12-3/TRBV12-4	many	TRBD2	TRBJ2-7	CASSSGGRSDEQYF	TGTGCCAGCAGTTCGGGCGGGAGATCCGACGAGCAGTACTTC
TRBV6-1	NA	TRBD1	TRBJ1-1	CASRRLTGKMNGAFF	TGTGCCAGCAGACGCCTGACAGGGAAAATGAATGGAGCTTTCTTT
TRBV28	NA	TRBD2	TRBJ2-7	CASIVSGRAYDEQYF	TGTGCCAGCATCGTTAGCGGGAGGGCCTATGATGAGCAGTACTTC
TRBV4-2	NA	TRBD1	TRBJ2-1	CASSGGGTGYYNEQFF	TGTGCCAGCAGCGGAGGCGGGACAGGGTACTACAATGAGCAGTTCTTC
TRBV5-1	few	TRBD2	TRBJ2-7	CASSSGTSGRLGLSYEQYF	TGCGCCAGCAGCTCCGGGACTAGCGGGAGATTGGGGCTATCCTACGAGCAGTACTTC
TRBV9	many	TRBD2	TRBJ2-1	CASSDIAGGSGEQFF	TGTGCCAGCAGCGACATAGCGGGAGGGTCTGGTGAGCAGTTCTTC
TRBV5-1	many	TRBD1	TRBJ1-5	CASSFTGGNQPQHF	TGTGCCAGCAGTTTTACAGGGGGAAATCAGCCCCAGCATTTT
TRBV6-1	NA	NA	TRBJ1-1	CASNRGHSGLTEAFF	TGTGCCAGCAATCGAGGGCATTCGGGGCTTACTGAAGCTTTCTTT
TRBV4-1	NA	TRBD2	TRBJ2-7	CASSHPGTSAYEQYF	TGCGCCAGCAGCCACCCCGGGACTAGCGCTTACGAGCAGTACTTC
TRBV2	NA	NA	TRBJ2-3	CASSDLAEDHPYF	TGTGCCAGCAGTGATCTAGCAGAGGACCACCCGTATTTT
TRBV15	many	NA	TRBJ2-1	CATSRAGDLWNEQFF	TGTGCCACCAGCAGAGCGGGAGATCTATGGAATGAGCAGTTCTTC
TRBV10-3	many	NA	TRBJ2-7	CAITSPSAGYEQYF	TGTGCCATCACCTCGCCCTCCGCCGGCTACGAGCAGTACTTC
TRBV29-1	many	NA	TRBJ2-5	CSVVLAVQETQYF	TGCAGCGTTGTATTGGCAGTTCAAGAGACCCAGTACTTC
TRBV20-1	NA	NA	TRBJ1-5	CSASTPDQPQHF	TGCAGTGCTAGCACGCCGGATCAGCCCCAGCATTTT
TRBV28	many	NA	TRBJ2-1	CASSLALAINEQFF	TGTGCCAGCAGTTTAGCCCTAGCAATCAATGAGCAGTTCTTC
TRBV10-3	few	NA	TRBJ2-1	CAISESSETYNEQFF	TGTGCCATCAGTGAGTCCAGCGAGACCTACAATGAGCAGTTCTTC
TRBV7-2	NA	NA	TRBJ2-1	CASSLYGETYNEQFF	TGTGCCAGCAGCTTATACGGCGAAACCTACAATGAGCAGTTCTTC
TRBV20-1	few	NA	TRBJ2-7	CSARHTESSYEQYF	TGCAGTGCTAGACACACAGAGAGCTCCTACGAGCAGTACTTC
TRBV6-1	few	TRBD2	TRBJ2-2	CASNPSGSGSRANTGELFF	TGTGCCAGCAACCCAAGCGGTAGCGGGAGTAGGGCGAACACCGGGGAGCTGTTTTTT
TRBV12-3/TRBV12-4	few	TRBD2	TRBJ2-5	CASSPHVLADAIQETQYF	TGTGCCAGCAGTCCCCATGTCCTAGCGGACGCGATCCAAGAGACCCAGTACTTC
TRBV5-1	many	NA	TRBJ2-1	CASSPTGSYNEQFF	TGCGCCAGCAGCCCCACAGGGTCCTACAATGAGCAGTTCTTC
TRBV12-3/TRBV12-4	NA	NA	TRBJ2-3	CASSPERLTDTQYF	TGTGCCAGCAGCCCGGAGCGTCTCACAGATACGCAGTATTTT
TRBV20-1	NA	TRBD1	TRBJ1-1	CRVNRGRETEAFF	TGCAGGGTAAACAGGGGGCGCGAAACTGAAGCTTTCTTT
TRBV20-1	many	NA	TRBJ2-7	CSAGIGSYEQYF	TGCAGTGCTGGGATAGGATCCTACGAGCAGTACTTC
TRBV20-1	NA	NA	TRBJ1-1	CSFWDGLTNTEAFF	TGCAGTTTCTGGGACGGATTAACAAACACTGAAGCTTTCTTT
TRBV12-3/TRBV12-4	many	NA	TRBJ2-3	CASSTLRTDTQYF	TGTGCCAGCAGTACCCTCCGCACAGATACGCAGTATTTT
TRBV5-5	once	NA	TRBJ2-3	CASMGGDTQYF	TGTGCCAGCATGGGAGGAGATACGCAGTATTTT
TRBV4-2	NA	NA	TRBJ2-7	CASSPQPQSYEQYF	TGTGCCAGCAGCCCTCAACCTCAAAGCTACGAGCAGTACTTC
TRBV10-3	many	NA	TRBJ1-5	CAISEGNQPQHF	TGTGCCATCAGTGAGGGGAATCAGCCCCAGCATTTT
TRBV7-6	NA	TRBD2	TRBJ2-5	CASSPFLLAGQETQYF	TGTGCCAGCAGCCCATTCTTACTAGCGGGCCAAGAGACCCAGTACTTC
TRBV10-3	NA	TRBD2	TRBJ2-7	CAIWGGRRDYEQYF	TGTGCCATCTGGGGGGGGAGGAGGGACTACGAGCAGTACTTC
TRBV6-6	many	TRBD1	TRBJ2-1	CASSRGGTGFYNEQFF	TGTGCCAGCAGCCGAGGTGGGACAGGGTTTTACAATGAGCAGTTCTTC
TRBV12-3/TRBV12-4	many	TRBD1	TRBJ1-4	CASSLTGSNEKLFF	TGTGCCAGCAGTCTGACAGGGTCGAATGAAAAACTGTTTTTT